This TCR beta chain was sequenced during a study of cytomegalovirus exposure and HLA in healthy donors. Background on the study: Researchers previously reported finding more than 100 million unique TCR beta sequences from approximately 200 million T cells. Study findings and constraints: An Asian-associated ancestry cluster reportedly showed fewer N-insertions than the roughly 600-donor mean in a later analysis. Apart from CMV serostatus, no immune exposure information was available.

Both 60 Vbeta primers and 13 Jbeta primers went into the PCR. Sequencing used immunoSEQ multiplex PCR; TCRdb keeps in-frame clones, though not all of them. Here the sample spans under 200,000 clones, more than 65% being singletons. For this clone: What it recognizes is unknown.

This CDR3 contains 16 residues. V was clipped by 6 bases and J by 2 bases, with 17 bases between them. Germline CDR1 is SGHVS and CDR2 is FQNEAQ. The sequence derives from a woman between 25 and 40 years old in good health and CMV-seropositive. The chain links TRBV7-8 to TRBJ2-1; perhaps TRBD1 as D (6 bases). The sample was PBMCs. The CDR3 sequence: CASRARTERTYNEQFF. The DNA for the CDR3 is TGTGCCAGCAGGGCTAGGACAGAGCGTACCTACAATGAGCAGTTCTTC.